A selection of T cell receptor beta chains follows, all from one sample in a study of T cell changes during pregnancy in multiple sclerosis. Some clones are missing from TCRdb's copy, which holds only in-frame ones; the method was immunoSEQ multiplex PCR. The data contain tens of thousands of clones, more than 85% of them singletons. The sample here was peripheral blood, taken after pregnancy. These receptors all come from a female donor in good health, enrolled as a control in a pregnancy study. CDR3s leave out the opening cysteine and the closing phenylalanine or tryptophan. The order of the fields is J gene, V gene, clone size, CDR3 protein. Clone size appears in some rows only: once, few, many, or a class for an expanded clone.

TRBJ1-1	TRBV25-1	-	ASSDGTWNTEAF
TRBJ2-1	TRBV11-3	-	ASSSGLAGVGEQF
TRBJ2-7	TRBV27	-	ASFTSSYEQY
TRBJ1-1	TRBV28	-	ASSLGQGSTEAF
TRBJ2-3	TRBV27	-	ASSSGTSGVTDTQY
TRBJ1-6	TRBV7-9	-	ASSKQGWNSPLH
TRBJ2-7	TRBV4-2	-	ASSQVGTGGTYEQY
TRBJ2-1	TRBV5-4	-	ASSSLAGGLNEQF
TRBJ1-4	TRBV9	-	ASSPGDRNEKLF
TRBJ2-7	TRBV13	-	ASSPGGSREQY
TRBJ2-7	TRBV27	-	ASSSLGQSYEQY
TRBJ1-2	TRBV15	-	ATSRGKGGYGYT
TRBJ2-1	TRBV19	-	ASKASGSYNEQF
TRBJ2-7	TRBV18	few	ASSPSGSSYEQY
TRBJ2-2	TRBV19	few	ASRIQGDTGELF
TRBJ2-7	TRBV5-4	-	ASSLESSYEQY
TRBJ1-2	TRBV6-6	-	ASSYSTGPNYGYT
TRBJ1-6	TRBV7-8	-	ASSLAPGQASPLH
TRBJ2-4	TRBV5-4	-	ASSLLSGEGNIQY
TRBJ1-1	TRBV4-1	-	ASSQDFGTGLEAEAF
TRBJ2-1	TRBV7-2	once	ASSLTTGAYNEQF
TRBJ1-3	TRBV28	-	ASHRGGSAGNTIY
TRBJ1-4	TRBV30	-	AWARESGEKLF
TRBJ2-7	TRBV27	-	ASSPQGYEQY
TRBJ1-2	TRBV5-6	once	ASSFDPGAQGGYT
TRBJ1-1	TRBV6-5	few	ASSLGRGSTEAF
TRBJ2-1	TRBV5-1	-	ASSFAGAGGYNEQF
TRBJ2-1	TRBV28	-	ASSSRRGTYNEQF
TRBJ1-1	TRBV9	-	ASSVDARFTGDTEAF
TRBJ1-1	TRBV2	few	ASSEDIVAF
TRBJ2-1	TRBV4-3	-	ASSQGRAGLPSEQF
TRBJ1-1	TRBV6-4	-	ASRGQSNTEAF
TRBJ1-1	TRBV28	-	ASRMTGGLGTEAF
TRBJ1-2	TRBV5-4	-	ASSTEKPGGYT
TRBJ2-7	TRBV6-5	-	ASSYLAGPRSYEQY
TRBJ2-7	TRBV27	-	ASSSSYEGWNEQY
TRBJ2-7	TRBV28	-	ATWTGVNEQY
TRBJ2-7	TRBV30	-	AWIGLAVQEQY
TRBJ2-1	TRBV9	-	ASSGDSPYNEQF
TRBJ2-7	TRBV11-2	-	ASSSGTGRTYEQY
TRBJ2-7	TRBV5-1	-	ASSVGQEWGGEQY
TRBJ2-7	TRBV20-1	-	SARTGFEQY
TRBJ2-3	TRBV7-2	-	ASSAVGGGTDTQY
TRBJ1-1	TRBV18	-	ASSPGQGARVTEAF